This is a list of T cell receptor beta chains from one sample in a study of T cell responses to AZD1222 COVID-19 vaccine. Using immunoSEQ multiplex PCR, the repertoire was profiled, and TCRdb retains in-frame clones only, with some absent. Of 180,000 or so clones listed, around 90% are singletons. The material sequenced was peripheral blood, taken on day 0 of AZD1222 vaccination. The receptors derive from an adult in good health. The CDR3 runs from the conserved cysteine through the conserved F or W. Fields, in order: V gene, D gene, J gene, CDR3 DNA, CDR3 protein. D genes are given only for firm matches.

>TRBV10-3|TRBD1|TRBJ2-7
TGTGCCATCAGTGAGTCGACAGGGGGGCTGGACGAGCAGTACTTC
CAISESTGGLDEQYF
>TRBV7-9|NA|TRBJ2-1
TGTGCCAGCAGCTTAAGGACATATGAGCAGTTCTTC
CASSLRTYEQFF
>TRBV19|TRBD2|TRBJ2-7
TGTGCCAGTAGACGGACTAGCGGGTACTCCTACGAGCAGTACTTC
CASRRTSGYSYEQYF
>TRBV5-1|TRBD1|TRBJ2-7
TGCGCCAGCAGCTTGGAAAGGACAGGAGGCGCCGAGCAGTACTTC
CASSLERTGGAEQYF
>TRBV19|NA|TRBJ1-2
TGTGCCAGTAGTATTTTGAGGGAAAACTATGGCTACACCTTC
CASSILRENYGYTF
>TRBV27|NA|TRBJ1-4
TGTGCCAGCAGCCAGTTGGGGGCGGGTAGTAATGAAAAACTGTTTTTT
CASSQLGAGSNEKLFF
>TRBV5-4|NA|TRBJ1-1
TGTGCCAGCAGCTCCACAGGGACAGAAGCTTTCTTT
CASSSTGTEAFF
>TRBV13|TRBD1|TRBJ2-1
TGTGCCAGCAGCTTTTCCGGGACAGGGTCCGGGAAATACAATGAGCAGTTCTTC
CASSFSGTGSGKYNEQFF
>TRBV7-3|NA|TRBJ1-2
TGTGCCAGCTCGGTTCAGGGATTCTATGGCTACACCTTC
CASSVQGFYGYTF
>TRBV7-9|NA|TRBJ2-2
TGTGCCAGCAGTGGCGTATCCGGGGTCACCGGGGAGCTGTTTTTT
CASSGVSGVTGELFF
>TRBV7-2|NA|TRBJ2-7
TGTGCCAGCAGCTTAGGTCCCGGTGGCGAGCAGTACTTC
CASSLGPGGEQYF
>TRBV4-1|NA|TRBJ1-3
TGCGCCAGCAGCCAAGGACACCTCTCTGGAAACACCATATATTTT
CASSQGHLSGNTIYF
>TRBV5-1|TRBD1|TRBJ2-5
TGCGCCAGCAGCTTCGCGGGACAGGAAGAGACCCAGTACTTC
CASSFAGQEETQYF
>TRBV30|NA|TRBJ2-2
TGTGCCTGGAATATAGGGGGACAATACACCGGGGAGCTGTTTTTT
CAWNIGGQYTGELFF